A single sample is the source of the 19 T cell receptor beta chains below, sequenced in a study of cytomegalovirus exposure and HLA in healthy donors. PCR involved 60 Vbeta and 13 Jbeta primers. Profiled with immunoSEQ multiplex PCR; TCRdb holds only in-frame clones, not every one. In the table there are 200,000 to 250,000 clones, over 75% of which are singletons. The source material was PBMCs. These TCRs come from a young man in good health and CMV-seronegative.

J is TRBJ2-7 and V is TRBV6-5; TRBD1 might be the D (7 bases). With 6 bases removed from V and 1 base from J, the gap between germline ends came to 13 bases. The CDR3 is 14 amino acids. Germline values: CDR1 MNHEY, CDR2 SVGAGI. The CDR3 is CASRSPGGSYEQYF. CDR3 DNA sequence: TGTGCCAGCAGATCCCCAGGGGGGTCCTACGAGCAGTACTTC.

V and J are TRBV2 and TRBJ2-7; D is perhaps TRBD2 (5 bases). The CDR3 runs 16 residues. Trimming shortened V by 0 bases and J by 0 bases, and 12 bases separated the two germline ends. The germline CDR1 and CDR2 sequences are SNHLY and FYNNEI. Here the CDR3 DNA reads TGTGCCAGCAGTGAAGCGGTCCTGGGGAGCTCCTACGAGCAGTACTTC. Protein sequence: CASSEAVLGSSYEQYF.

This chain joins TRBV19 and TRBJ1-1; TRBD1 is a possible D gene (5 bases). The CDR3 covers 15 residues. Germline V gene lookup returns CDR1 LNHDA and CDR2 SQIVND (reference sequence). Trimming stripped 1 base from V and 3 bases from J, with 12 bases between. CDR3 amino acids: CASSIVVGGDTEAFF. CDR3 DNA sequence: TGTGCCAGTAGTATAGTAGTGGGGGGAGACACTGAAGCTTTCTTT.

This rearrangement joins TRBV7-9 to TRBJ2-2; D gene unclear. V was cut by 2 bases and J by 1 base, with 8 bases left in between. The CDR3 length is 15 residues. Germline assignment: CDR1 SEHNR and CDR2 FQNEAQ (reference sequence). The CDR3 DNA reads TGTGCCAGCAGCTTATCGAGCGAGAACACCGGGGAGCTGTTTTTT. The encoded protein is CASSLSSENTGELFF.

There are a few counts of this clone. This chain links TRBV6-1 with TRBJ1-1; 10 nucleotides agree with TRBD1. With V trimmed by 11 bases and J by 2 bases, 5 bases remained unmatched. The CDR3 is 13 residues long. Per the germline V gene, CDR1 is MNHNS and CDR2 is SASEGT. CDR3 sequence (DNA): TGTGCCTTACGGACAGGGGGAAACACTGAAGCTTTCTTT. This translates into CALRTGGNTEAFF.

V gene TRBV4-3 combines with J gene TRBJ1-2, with D maybe TRBD1 (5 bases). Germline CDR1 and CDR2: LGHNA and YSLEER. Between the trimmed V and J ends, which lost 4 bases and 4 bases, there was a span of 13 bases. The CDR3 runs 14 residues. The CDR3, as DNA: TGCGCCAGCAGCCCCCTACAGGTCTCCTATGGCTACACCTTC. It yields the protein CASSPLQVSYGYTF.

The J gene is TRBJ2-3, the V gene TRBV5-4, with D possibly being TRBD2 (6 bases). V was trimmed by 3 bases and J by 1 base, leaving 18 bases between them. Germline values: CDR1 SGHNT, CDR2 YYREEE (reference sequence). The CDR3 is made up of 17 amino acids. The CDR3 DNA follows: TGTGCCAGCAGCTACCCTACTAGCCCGAGGGGCACAGATACGCAGTATTTT. It specifies CASSYPTSPRGTDTQYF.

This CDR3 is CASSSGLASIYNEQFF. The CDR3 DNA reads TGTGCCAGCAGTTCCGGACTAGCGTCGATCTACAATGAGCAGTTCTTC. This chain connects TRBV28 to TRBJ2-1; TRBD2 agrees at 9 bases. Losses at the gene ends were 4 bases for V and 3 bases for J; bases not matched to a gene: 7. This CDR3 is built from 16 residues. Germline V gene data show CDR1 as MDHEN and CDR2 as SYDVKM.

This chain joins TRBV30 and TRBJ1-5; D might be TRBD1 (6 bases). Germline V CDR1 and CDR2: GTSNPN, SVGIG (reference sequence). The CDR3 has 14 residues. The ends were cut back, 7 bases at V and 4 bases at J, with 17 bases in the middle. CDR3 in amino acids: CASAGAARNQPQHF. CDR3 nucleotides: TGTGCCTCAGCAGGGGCAGCCAGAAATCAGCCCCAGCATTTT.

The chain links TRBV19 to TRBJ2-7; 7 bases match TRBD1. Germline values: CDR1 LNHDA, CDR2 SQIVND (reference sequence). This CDR3 spans 15 amino acids. With 9 bases clipped from V and 2 bases from J, the junction kept 13 bases outside the gene matches. CDR3 region: CASTQSRDSTYEQYF. The CDR3 bases are TGTGCCAGCACACAAAGTCGGGACAGCACCTACGAGCAGTACTTC.

The J gene is TRBJ2-5, the V gene TRBV11-2; 11 bases align to TRBD2. CDR3 length: 17 residues. V gave up 1 base and J gave up 4 bases; unmatched junction bases: 8. The germline V gene encodes CDR1 SGHAT and CDR2 FQNNGV. This CDR3 is CASSLGVLAGERETQYF. In DNA, the CDR3 is TGTGCCAGCAGCTTAGGGGTACTAGCGGGAGAAAGAGAGACCCAGTACTTC.

The V gene is TRBV7-8, the J gene TRBJ2-1; D may be TRBD1 (5 bases). CDR3 size: 16 residues. Trimming took 1 base from V and 1 from J, leaving 11 bases between them. Germline V gene lookup returns CDR1 SGHVS and CDR2 FQNEAQ. This CDR3 reads CASSLGRGTSYNEQFF. The CDR3 nucleotides read TGTGCCAGCAGCTTAGGTAGGGGCACGTCCTACAATGAGCAGTTCTTC.

V gene TRBV13 combines with J gene TRBJ2-7; 7 bases line up with TRBD1. The CDR3 spans 16 residues. Germline V gene data show CDR1 as PRHDT and CDR2 as FYEKMQ (reference sequence). After removal of 0 bases from V and 0 bases from J, the junction contained 5 bases not matched to a gene. CDR3 bases: TGTGCCAGCAGCTTAGGGGCTGACAGGGACTCCTACGAGCAGTACTTC. This translates into CASSLGADRDSYEQYF. Combining the CDR3 with reference TRBV13 and TRBJ2-7 gives the whole variable domain AAGVIQSPRHLIKEKRETATLKCYPIPRHDTVYWYQQGPGQDPQFLISFYEKMQSDKGSIPDRFSAQQFSDYHSELNMSSLELGDSALYFCASSLGADRDSYEQYFGPGTRLTVT.

V is TRBV7-9 and J is TRBJ1-4; no clear D gene. The V end was cut by 5 bases, the J end by 7 bases, with 17 bases between. CDR3 length: 15 residues. CDR1 is SEHNR, CDR2 FQNEAQ, per germline (reference sequence). The CDR3 nucleotides are TGTGCCAGCAGCGTCGGCGACTTAGCGGCTGAAAAACTGTTTTTT. Its translation is CASSVGDLAAEKLFF.

V usage is TRBV30 and J usage is TRBJ2-5; 9 positions agree with TRBD1. The J call is doubtful: the DNA matches TRBJ2-7 better. CDR1 is GTSNPN, CDR2 SVGIG, per germline (reference sequence). The CDR3 extends over 16 amino acids. The CDR3 nucleotides read TGTGCCTGGAGTGTCCTCCGGGACAGGGTCTCCTACGAGCAGTACTTC. It yields the protein CAWSVLRDRVSYEQYF.

The genes are TRBV7-8 and TRBJ2-5, with 9 bases aligning to TRBD2. Per germline, CDR1 SGHVS and CDR2 FQNEAQ. V dropped 1 base and J dropped 5; count of bases not matched to a gene: 5. There are 15 residues in the CDR3. CDR3 bases: TGTGCCAGCAGCTTAGTTCCGCGGGAGGGGGAGACCCAGTACTTC. Translating gives CASSLVPREGETQYF.

A single count supports this clone. This chain joins TRBV30 and TRBJ2-1; the D is unclear. Per the germline V gene, CDR1 is GTSNPN and CDR2 is SVGIG (reference sequence). The CDR3 has 12 amino acids. Trimming took off 0 bases at V and 10 bases at J, with 10 bases between the two ends. CDR3: CAWSVLVWEQFF. The CDR3 bases are TGTGCCTGGAGTGTACTCGTTTGGGAGCAGTTCTTC.

This clone was counted once. This chain links TRBV2 with TRBJ2-1, with 9 bases matching TRBD1. The CDR3 runs 15 residues. The germline gives CDR1 SNHLY, CDR2 FYNNEI. J lost 5 bases, V lost 7 bases, and 9 bases had no gene match. The CDR3 loop is CASIAGQGPDNEQFF. DNA for the CDR3: TGTGCCAGCATCGCGGGACAGGGTCCAGACAATGAGCAGTTCTTC.

This clone was detected a few times. The rearrangement links TRBV27 to TRBJ2-1, with D possibly matching TRBD2 (6 bases). The CDR3 length is 12 residues. CDR1 and CDR2 from the germline V gene are MNHEY and SMNVEV (reference sequence). The ends were cut back, 7 bases at V and 9 bases at J, with 13 bases in the middle. Here the CDR3 DNA reads TGTGCCAGCACCCCTCTGGGGGGTGAGCAGTTCTTC. Encoded protein: CASTPLGGEQFF.